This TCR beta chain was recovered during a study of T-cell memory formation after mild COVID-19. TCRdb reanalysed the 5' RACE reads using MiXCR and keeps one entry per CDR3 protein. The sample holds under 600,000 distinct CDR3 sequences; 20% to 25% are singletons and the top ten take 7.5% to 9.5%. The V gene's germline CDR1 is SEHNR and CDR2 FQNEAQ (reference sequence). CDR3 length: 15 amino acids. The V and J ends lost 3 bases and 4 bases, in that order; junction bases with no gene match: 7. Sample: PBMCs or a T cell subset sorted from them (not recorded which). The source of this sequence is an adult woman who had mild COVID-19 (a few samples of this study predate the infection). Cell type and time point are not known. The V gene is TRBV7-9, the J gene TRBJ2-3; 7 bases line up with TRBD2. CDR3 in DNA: TGTGCCAGCAGCTTCCCCAGGGAGGGGCCAGATACGCAGTATTTT. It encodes CASSFPREGPDTQYF.